The rows below give T cell receptor beta chains drawn from one sample of a study of control samples from healthy donors and cancer patients. Some clones are missing from TCRdb's copy, which holds only in-frame ones; the method was immunoSEQ multiplex PCR. Of around 100,000 clones listed, just over 85% are singletons. Material for sequencing was blood. The receptor source for this set is a man aged 25-45 years in good health. CDR3s leave out the opening cysteine and the closing phenylalanine or tryptophan. A D gene is named only where the DNA matches it firmly.

v_gene,j_gene,d_gene,CDR3aa
TRBV15,TRBJ2-3,TRBD1,ATSRRTGDVTDTQY
TRBV5-5,TRBJ1-2,TRBD1,ASSFLQGSNYGYT
TRBV9,TRBJ2-7,TRBD2,ASSETSGPYEQY
TRBV5-1,TRBJ2-5,-,ASSPDRELTQY
TRBV18,TRBJ2-7,-,ASSPGTDEQY
TRBV7-9,TRBJ1-2,-,ASTWRVAGGLYGYT
TRBV12-3/TRBV12-4,TRBJ1-5,-,ASSLTGNQPQH
TRBV5-1,TRBJ2-1,TRBD2,ASSLASGRTYNEQF
TRBV9,TRBJ2-1,-,ASSSRGESAYNEQF
TRBV2,TRBJ1-1,TRBD1,ASGQGASTEAF
TRBV5-1,TRBJ1-2,-,ASSLFGTGGTYT
TRBV19,TRBJ2-2,-,ASSRSTGELF
TRBV12-3/TRBV12-4,TRBJ2-7,-,ASSLGTPNTQY
TRBV7-9,TRBJ2-2,-,ASSLDRGKITGELF
TRBV18,TRBJ2-3,TRBD2,ASSPAFLAGGKDTQY
TRBV27,TRBJ2-6,-,ASSLFGANVLT
TRBV27,TRBJ2-1,TRBD1,ASSRSGGRNEQF
TRBV3-1/TRBV3-2,TRBJ2-1,TRBD2,ASSQVGGSGNEQF
TRBV13,TRBJ1-1,-,ASSPRGAMNTEAF
TRBV4-1,TRBJ2-4,TRBD2,ASSHGLAGGSNKNIQY
TRBV6-1,TRBJ2-1,-,ASSEQQGPYNEQF
TRBV3-1/TRBV3-2,TRBJ2-1,TRBD2,ASSLVSGRSNYNEQF
TRBV24-1,TRBJ2-7,TRBD1,ATGADRDEQY
TRBV20-1,TRBJ1-2,TRBD1,SASGETGSRLNYGYT
TRBV19,TRBJ2-6,-,ASSIRHGANVLT
TRBV30,TRBJ1-5,-,AWTPEGGYSNQPQH
TRBV11-2,TRBJ2-7,TRBD1,ASSSTDRGSLYEQY
TRBV7-2,TRBJ2-7,-,ASSLTGTATYEQY